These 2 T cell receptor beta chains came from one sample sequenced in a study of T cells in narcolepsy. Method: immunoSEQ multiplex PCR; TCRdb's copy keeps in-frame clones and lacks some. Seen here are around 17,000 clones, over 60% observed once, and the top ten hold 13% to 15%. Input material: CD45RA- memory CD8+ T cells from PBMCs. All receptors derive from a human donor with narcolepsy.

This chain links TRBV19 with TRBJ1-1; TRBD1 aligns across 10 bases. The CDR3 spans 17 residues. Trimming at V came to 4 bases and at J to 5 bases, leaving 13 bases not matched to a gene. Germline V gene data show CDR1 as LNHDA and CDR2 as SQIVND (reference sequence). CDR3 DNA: TGTGCCAGTAGTACCTCGACAGGGGGCGCGTTTCGAACTGAAGCTTTCTTT. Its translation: CASSTSTGGAFRTEAFF. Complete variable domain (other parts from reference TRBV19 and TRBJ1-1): DGGITQSPKYLFRKEGQNVTLSCEQNLNHDAMYWYRQDPGQGLRLIYYSQIVNDFQKGDIAEGYSVSREKKESFPLTVTSAQKNPTAFYLCASSTSTGGAFRTEAFFGQGTRLTVV.

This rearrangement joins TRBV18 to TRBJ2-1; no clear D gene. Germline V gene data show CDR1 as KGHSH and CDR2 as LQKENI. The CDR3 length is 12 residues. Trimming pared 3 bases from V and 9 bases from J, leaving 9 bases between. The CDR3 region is CASSPWWGEQFF. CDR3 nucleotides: TGTGCCAGCTCACCCTGGTGGGGTGAGCAGTTCTTC.